Below, 6 T cell receptor beta chains from the same sample are listed, as sequenced in a study of blood T cell repertoires in COVID-19. The table came from immunoSEQ multiplex PCR; TCRdb's copy has only in-frame clones and leaves some out. The sample consists of some 130,000 clones, roughly 72% of them appearing once. Sequencing was performed on peripheral blood. These receptors were taken from a human donor in a cohort sampled during active COVID-19.

The rearrangement links TRBV25-1 to TRBJ2-5; D is uncertain. The CDR3 totals 12 residues. Germline V gives CDR1 MGHDK, CDR2 SYGVNS. Trimming took off 7 bases at V and 5 bases at J, with 11 bases between the two ends. This CDR3 is CASNGWQETQYF. CDR3 sequence (DNA): TGTGCCAGCAACGGGTGGCAGGAGACCCAGTACTTC.

Many counts were recorded for this clone. The chain couples TRBV19 to TRBJ2-5, with 10 nucleotides matching TRBD1. The germline V gene encodes CDR1 LNHDA and CDR2 SQIVND (reference sequence). The CDR3 consists of 12 residues. The V segment lost 6 bases and the J segment 5 bases; nucleotides outside the gene matches: 0. CDR3 region: CASRDRGETQYF. As DNA, the CDR3 is TGTGCCAGTAGGGACAGGGGGGAGACCCAGTACTTC.

The chain recombines TRBV7-9 with TRBJ1-4, with 7 bases aligning to TRBD1. V was clipped by 2 bases and J by 8 bases; unmatched bases: 5. Germline V gene sequence: CDR1 SEHNR, CDR2 FQNEAQ (reference sequence). The CDR3 spans 14 residues. CDR3: CASSLRQGVEKLFF. The CDR3 region has the DNA TGTGCCAGCAGCTTAAGACAGGGTGTCGAAAAACTGTTTTTT.

This clone appeared a single time. The chain employs TRBV7-6 and TRBJ2-7, with 9 bases identical to TRBD1. With V trimmed by 4 bases and J by 3 bases, 4 bases remained unmatched. CDR1 is SGHVS and CDR2 is FNYEAQ in the germline V gene. The CDR3 covers 14 residues. Here the CDR3 DNA reads TGTGCCAGCAGCTCACAGGGGGCCAACTACGAGCAGTACTTC. It codes for CASSSQGANYEQYF. The variable domain in full, completed from reference TRBV7-6 and TRBJ2-7, reads GAGVSQSPRYKVTKRGQDVALRCDPISGHVSLYWYRQALGQGPEFLTYFNYEAQQDKSGLPNDRFSAERPEGSISTLTIQRTEQRDSAMYRCASSSQGANYEQYFGPGTRLTVT.

This clone occurred once. The chain carries TRBV5-1 and TRBJ1-2, with D tentatively TRBD1 (5 bases). This CDR3 is 13 amino acids long. V was trimmed by 2 bases and J by 3 bases, leaving 8 bases between them. CDR1 and CDR2 (germline): SGHRS, YFSETQ. For the CDR3, the DNA is TGCGCCAGCAGCTTTAGGGGCGACTATGGCTACACCTTC. This sequence encodes CASSFRGDYGYTF. The full variable domain, rest sourced from reference TRBV5-1 and TRBJ1-2, is KAGVTQTPRYLIKTRGQQVTLSCSPISGHRSVSWYQQTPGQGLQFLFEYFSETQRNKGNFPGRFSGRQFSNSRSEMNVSTLELGDSALYLCASSFRGDYGYTFGSGTRLTVV.

The chain carries TRBV9 and TRBJ2-2; the D gene is possibly TRBD1 (6 bases). Trimming stripped 1 base from V and 1 base from J, with 8 bases between. The CDR3 loop spans 15 amino acids. Germline CDR1 is SGDLS and CDR2 is YYNGEE. DNA of the CDR3: TGTGCCAGCAGCGTATGGGACATGAACACCGGGGAGCTGTTTTTT. The encoded protein is CASSVWDMNTGELFF.